The rows below give T cell receptor beta chains drawn from one sample of a study of vaccination effects on CD4 cells after COVID-19. The assay was immunoSEQ multiplex PCR, and TCRdb's table has in-frame clones only and misses some. The sample contains around 16,000 clones, around 64% of which appear only once. No antigen is known for these receptors. Sequenced here: CD4+ T cells from PBMCs cultured with SARS-CoV-2 spike peptides, sampled after COVID-19 vaccination. The receptors derive from a human donor who received a COVID-19 vaccine. Each CDR3 is given with its conserved first and last residue. Each record gives: clone size, J gene, V gene, D gene, CDR3 DNA, CDR3 protein. A D gene is named only where the DNA matches it firmly. Clone size is given for some rows only: seen once, a few or many times, or a class if the clone is expanded.

NA,TRBJ2-3,TRBV3-1/TRBV3-2,TRBD2,TGTGCCAGCACGTGGACTAGCGGGAGTAGAGCAGATACGCAGTATTTT,CASTWTSGSRADTQYF
NA,TRBJ2-3,TRBV6-2/TRBV6-3,NA,TGTGCCAGCAGTTTTCGCACAGATACGCAGTATTTT,CASSFRTDTQYF
NA,TRBJ2-1,TRBV19,NA,TGTGCCAGTAATGAGGGGGATGAGCAGTTCTTC,CASNEGDEQFF
few,TRBJ1-2,TRBV6-5,NA,TGTGCCAGCATGGTAGGAGGTGCCTATGGCTACACCTTC,CASMVGGAYGYTF
NA,TRBJ1-6,TRBV27,NA,TGTGCCAGCAGTTTTAACAGCCCCAATTCACCCCTCCACTTT,CASSFNSPNSPLHF
NA,TRBJ1-2,TRBV10-3,NA,TGTGCCATCAGTGAGTCGAGTGGGGGGAACTATGGCTACACCTTC,CAISESSGGNYGYTF
medium-sized,TRBJ2-7,TRBV14,TRBD1,TGTGCCAGCAGCCAAGGTCGTCGGGACAGGGATACCTACGAGCAGTACTTC,CASSQGRRDRDTYEQYF
NA,TRBJ1-6,TRBV6-6,TRBD1,TGTGCCAGCAGTTACTCATTCGGGGACAGGTATTCACCCCTCCACTTT,CASSYSFGDRYSPLHF
medium-sized,TRBJ2-7,TRBV6-1,NA,TGTGCCAGCAGTGAAGGCTACGGTCCCTACGAGCAGTACTTC,CASSEGYGPYEQYF
NA,TRBJ1-1,TRBV5-1,NA,TGCGCCAGCAGCTTGGAGGCGACCGTGAACACTGAAGCTTTCTTT,CASSLEATVNTEAFF
once,TRBJ1-6,TRBV7-9,NA,TGTGCCAGCAGCCTACCACAGGAATATAATTCACCCCTCCACTTT,CASSLPQEYNSPLHF
few,TRBJ2-1,TRBV29-1,NA,TGCAGCGTGGAAAGACTAGTTGTGCGCTACAATGAGCAGTTCTTC,CSVERLVVRYNEQFF
NA,TRBJ2-1,TRBV19,TRBD2,TGTGCCAGTAGCCAACTAGCGGGAGGGAGTAATGAGCAGTTCTTC,CASSQLAGGSNEQFF
NA,TRBJ2-5,TRBV5-4,TRBD1,TGTGCCAGCAGCCTACAGGGGGCAGAAGAGACCCAGTACTTC,CASSLQGAEETQYF
NA,TRBJ2-7,TRBV27,NA,TGTGCCAGCAGTTTTCAGGGTTTTTCCTACGAGCAGTACTTC,CASSFQGFSYEQYF
NA,TRBJ1-1,TRBV6-1,NA,TGTGCCAGCAGTGACTATTCGGGGATAGGTATTACAGGACTGAACACTGAAGCTTTCTTT,CASSDYSGIGITGLNTEAFF
few,TRBJ2-5,TRBV5-1,TRBD1,TGCGCCAGCAGCTTGGGACAGGGGGAAGAGACCCAGTACTTC,CASSLGQGEETQYF
NA,TRBJ1-3,TRBV21-1,NA,TGTGCCCCCAGCCGTTTCCGGGACAGGTTTCCTCAGGGGGGAAACACCATATATTTT,CAPSRFRDRFPQGGNTIYF
NA,TRBJ1-2,TRBV5-6,NA,TGTGCCAGCAGCTCCTCAGAGCTTTTCTATGGCTACACCTTC,CASSSSELFYGYTF
once,TRBJ2-7,TRBV18,NA,TGTGCCAGCTCACCGGACTCCGTGGGCTACGAGCAGTACTTC,CASSPDSVGYEQYF
NA,TRBJ2-1,TRBV5-1,TRBD2,TGCGCCAGCAGAATAGCGGGGGGTACCCTCCATGAGCAGTTCTTC,CASRIAGGTLHEQFF
once,TRBJ2-1,TRBV7-2,NA,TGTGCCAGCAGCTTACTCTTGGGCGGGTACAATGAGCAGTTCTTC,CASSLLLGGYNEQFF
once,TRBJ2-3,TRBV29-1,TRBD1,TGCAGCGTTGCGGCAGGGGGCACTAGCACAGATACGCAGTATTTT,CSVAAGGTSTDTQYF
NA,TRBJ2-2,TRBV5-6,TRBD1,TGTGCCAGCAGCTGGTGGACAGGGGTGAACACCGGGGAGCTGTTTTTT,CASSWWTGVNTGELFF
NA,TRBJ1-6,TRBV3-1/TRBV3-2,NA,TGTGCCAGCAGCCAGGACAGTCTATCACCCCTCCACTTT,CASSQDSLSPLHF
large,TRBJ2-2,TRBV30,TRBD2,TGTGCCTGGAGTGGGCTAGCGGGGGTCGTGGGCGGGGAGCTGTTTTTT,CAWSGLAGVVGGELFF
NA,TRBJ2-3,TRBV2,NA,TGTGCCAGCAGTTTCCAGGGTGGCACAGATACGCAGTATTTT,CASSFQGGTDTQYF
NA,TRBJ2-2,TRBV14,NA,TGTGCCAGCAGCCAAGATAGAGGGGCCGGGGAGCTGTTTTTT,CASSQDRGAGELFF
NA,TRBJ2-7,TRBV20-1,NA,TGCAGTGCCAGTCAGGGGCTTCGCTACGAGCAGTACTTC,CSASQGLRYEQYF